The 5 T cell receptor beta chains below all came from one sample that was sequenced in a study of cytomegalovirus exposure and HLA in healthy donors (dated by TCRdb to 2017 to 2019). Libraries were constructed by the immunoSEQ multiplex PCR assay. In TCRdb, the immuneACCESS table is reduced to in-frame sequences with V and J assigned. These tables do not hold every clone; where another copy was compared, an unresolved V gene accounts for under half, and the others remain unexplained. The table for this sample lists about 270,000 clones; roughly 85% of them were counted only once. Of the sample, over 0.95% is held by the ten largest clones. Sample: PBMCs. Receptors originate from a woman between 18 and 30 years old in good health and CMV-seronegative.

V and J are TRBV6-1 and TRBJ2-1; TRBD1 matches 8 bases. The CDR3 covers 12 residues. Germline-derived CDR1 and CDR2 are MNHNS and SASEGT. Trimming removed 8 bases from V and 8 bases from J; junction bases left unmatched: 5. CDR3 region: CASQGAVDEQFF. For the CDR3, the DNA is TGTGCCAGCCAGGGGGCGGTCGATGAGCAGTTCTTC.

The rearrangement links TRBV13 to TRBJ2-2, with TRBD2 as a possible D gene (5 bases). V shed 3 bases and J shed 3 bases, with 14 bases lying between them. Germline V gene lookup returns CDR1 PRHDT and CDR2 FYEKMQ (reference sequence). This CDR3 spans 16 amino acids. CDR3 amino acids: CASSLPRRPYTGELFF. DNA of the CDR3: TGTGCCAGCAGCTTGCCACGGAGGCCCTACACCGGGGAGCTGTTTTTT.

This chain connects TRBV28 to TRBJ2-2; D unresolved. The CDR3 spans 15 residues. The germline CDR1 and CDR2 sequences are MDHEN and SYDVKM. The V end lost 3 bases, the J end lost 0 bases, and 8 bases lay between the germline ends. DNA of the CDR3: TGTGCCAGCAGTTTTACGAGTGCGAACACCGGGGAGCTGTTTTTT. It specifies CASSFTSANTGELFF.

The CDR3, as DNA: TGTGCCAGTACCCCGGGACAGCCTCTCCTACGACGGCAGTACTTC. This translates into CASTPGQPLLRRQYF. V gene TRBV19 combines with J gene TRBJ2-7, with TRBD1 matching over 7 bases. V lost 7 bases to trimming and J lost 9 bases; unmatched junction nucleotides: 18. The CDR3 is 15 residues long. Germline assignment: CDR1 LNHDA and CDR2 SQIVND (reference sequence).

Worth noting for this clone: Different DNA sequences within this sample yield the same CDR3. This sequence joins TRBV11-2 and TRBJ2-7; TRBD1 matches at 9 bases. This CDR3 spans 14 amino acids. The germline CDR1 and CDR2 sequences are SGHAT and FQNNGV. The V gene end was trimmed by 3 bases and the J gene end by 2 bases; junction bases not matched to a gene: 2. This CDR3 is CASSFGTGTYEQYF. The CDR3 bases are TGTGCCAGCAGCTTTGGGACAGGGACCTACGAGCAGTACTTC.